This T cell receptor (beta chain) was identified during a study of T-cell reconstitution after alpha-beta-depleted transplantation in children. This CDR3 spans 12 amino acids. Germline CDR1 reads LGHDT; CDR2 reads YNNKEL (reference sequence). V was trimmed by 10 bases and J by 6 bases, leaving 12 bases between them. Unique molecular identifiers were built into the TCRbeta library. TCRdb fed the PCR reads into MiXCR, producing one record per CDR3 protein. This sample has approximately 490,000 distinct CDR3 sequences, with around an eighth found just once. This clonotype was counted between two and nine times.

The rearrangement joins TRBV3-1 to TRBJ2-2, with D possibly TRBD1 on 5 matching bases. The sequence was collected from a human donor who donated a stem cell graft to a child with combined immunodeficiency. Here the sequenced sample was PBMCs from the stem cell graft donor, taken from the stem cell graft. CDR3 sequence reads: CATKGVPGELFF. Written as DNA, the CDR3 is TGTGCCACCAAAGGGGTCCCCGGGGAGCTGTTTTTT.